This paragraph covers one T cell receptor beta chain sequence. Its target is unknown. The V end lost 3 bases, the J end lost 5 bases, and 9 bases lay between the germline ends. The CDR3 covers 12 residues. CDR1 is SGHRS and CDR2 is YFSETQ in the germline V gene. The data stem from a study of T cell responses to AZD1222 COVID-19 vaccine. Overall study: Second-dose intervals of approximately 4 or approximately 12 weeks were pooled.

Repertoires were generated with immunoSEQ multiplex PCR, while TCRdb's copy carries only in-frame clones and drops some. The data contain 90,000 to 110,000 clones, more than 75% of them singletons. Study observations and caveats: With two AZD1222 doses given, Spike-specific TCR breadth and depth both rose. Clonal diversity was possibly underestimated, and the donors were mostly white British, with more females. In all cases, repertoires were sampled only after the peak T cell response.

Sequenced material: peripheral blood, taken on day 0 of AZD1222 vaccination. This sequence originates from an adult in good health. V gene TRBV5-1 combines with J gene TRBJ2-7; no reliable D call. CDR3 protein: CASSSPSDEQYF. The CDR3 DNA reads TGCGCCAGCAGCTCCCCCAGTGACGAGCAGTACTTC.